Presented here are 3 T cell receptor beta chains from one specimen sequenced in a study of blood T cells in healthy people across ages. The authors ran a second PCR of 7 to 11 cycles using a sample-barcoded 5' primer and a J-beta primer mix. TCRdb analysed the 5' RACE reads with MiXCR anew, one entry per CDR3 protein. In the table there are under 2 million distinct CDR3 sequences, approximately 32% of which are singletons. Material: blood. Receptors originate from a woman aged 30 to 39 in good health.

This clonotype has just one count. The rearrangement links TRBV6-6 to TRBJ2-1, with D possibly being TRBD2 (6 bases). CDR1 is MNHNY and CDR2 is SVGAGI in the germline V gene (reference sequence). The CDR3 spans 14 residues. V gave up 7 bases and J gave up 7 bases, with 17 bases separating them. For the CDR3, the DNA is TGTGCCAGCACCTGGACTTCCGGGACTAATGAGCAGTTCTTC. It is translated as CASTWTSGTNEQFF.

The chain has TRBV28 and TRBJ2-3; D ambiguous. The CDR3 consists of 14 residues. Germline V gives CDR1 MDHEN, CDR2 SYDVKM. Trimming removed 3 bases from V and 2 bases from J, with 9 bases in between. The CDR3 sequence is CASSFLRNTDTQYF. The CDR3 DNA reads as TGTGCCAGCAGTTTTCTACGGAACACAGATACGCAGTATTTT.

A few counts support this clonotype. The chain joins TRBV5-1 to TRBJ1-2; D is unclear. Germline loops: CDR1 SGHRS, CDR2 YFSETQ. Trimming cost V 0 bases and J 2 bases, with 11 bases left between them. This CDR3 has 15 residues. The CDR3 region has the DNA TGCGCCAGCAGCTTGGCAGCACGAGAAAACTATGGCTACACCTTC. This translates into CASSLAARENYGYTF.